Given below is one T cell receptor beta chain in context. The target antigen is unknown. TCRdb keeps only in-frame clones here, not all; method: immunoSEQ multiplex PCR. Here the sample spans 120,000 to 150,000 clones, around 90% being singletons. This entry is derived from a study of T cell responses to AZD1222 COVID-19 vaccine. Overall study findings and caveats: Along spike, vaccine-associated CD4 TCRs were found throughout, with dominance at 160-218 and 743-854. Most donors were white British, females outnumbered males, and clonal diversity was possibly underestimated.

CDR3 length: 13 residues. V was cut by 1 base and J by 6 bases, with 9 bases left in between. Germline CDR1 and CDR2: SGHAT and FQNNGV. The genes are TRBV11-2 and TRBJ1-2, with D tentatively TRBD1 (5 bases). This receptor was obtained from an adult in good health. The source was peripheral blood, collected on day 0 of AZD1222 vaccination. CDR3 in DNA: TGTGCCAGCAGCTTAGTCCAGGGCCATGGCTACACCTTC. This gives the protein CASSLVQGHGYTF.